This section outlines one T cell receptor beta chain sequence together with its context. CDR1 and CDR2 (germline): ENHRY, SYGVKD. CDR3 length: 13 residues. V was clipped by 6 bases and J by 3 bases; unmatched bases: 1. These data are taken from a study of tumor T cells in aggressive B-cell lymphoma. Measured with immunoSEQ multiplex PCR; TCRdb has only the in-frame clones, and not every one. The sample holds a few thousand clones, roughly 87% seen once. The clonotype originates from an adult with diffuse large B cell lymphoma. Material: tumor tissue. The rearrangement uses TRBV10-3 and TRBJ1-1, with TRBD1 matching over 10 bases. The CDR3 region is CAISGTGDTEAFF. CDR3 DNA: TGTGCCATCAGCGGGACAGGGGACACTGAAGCTTTCTTT.